The present T cell receptor beta chain was sequenced within a study of shared clonotypes between healthy human individuals (TCRdb year 2020). About the study as a whole: The cohort comprised a couple of women and a few men aged 18 to 49 years. For each donor, CD4 naive and CD4 memory were each given three plates, CD8 naive was given two plates, and CD8 memory was given one plate. Blood TCR repertoires of roughly five healthy adults were deeply sequenced to estimate repertoire size and the extent of clonotype sharing between individuals. Different laboratories and diverse techniques were used to prepare libraries and sequence TCR repertoires, to increase sequencing depth and limit assay-specific biases. Per donor, leukapheresis produced somewhere between about 0.94 and 8.9 billion PBMCs. Beyond this particular receptor, the publication reports: Sampling was restricted to blood, and TCR repertoires in tissues likely differ from the TCR repertoires found in blood. Clonotypes shared by all four sorted-subset donors showed higher generation probabilities than non-shared clonotypes. Pairwise subsampling led to the expectation that sequencing depth would affect the degree of clonotype sharing among donors. Because the study included only a small number of donors, the genetic and exposure-history diversity represented was limited. Sharing across several donors was observed for around 5% of naive CD4, less than 4% of naive CD8, about 2.5% of memory CD4, and about 0.4% of memory CD8 clonotypes. Incomplete sequencing was indicated by rarefaction of sorted-subset datasets, despite the large sequencing depth. Larger estimated clonotype richness was generally found for naive subsets than for memory subsets.

Using the deep immunoSEQ assay, TCR CDR3 regions were amplified from genomic DNA by multiplex PCR. Extracted genomic DNA from each cell subset was distributed evenly across all wells of several immunoSEQ 96-well plates, and each plate was treated as a replicate. Each replicate PCR for sorted subsets received around 0.2 ug genomic DNA, equal to roughly 30,000 T cell genomes. Purified libraries were quantified with a Qubit 3.0 fluorometer, sized on a Bioanalyzer 2100, and re-quantified with the KAPA Library Quantification kit. Every immunoSEQ 96-well plate was sequenced on a separate single-read 150-cycle Illumina NextSeq 550 flow cell. The study's own analysis went as follows. Because the immunoSEQ output held only junctional sequences and lacked quality scores, the filtering could not match the filtering applied to full-length reads. Sequences were annotated with PyIR, a Python wrapper for IgBLAST v1.9, using IMGT germline references to assign V/J genes and CDR3. Reads were removed for weak V/J assignments (E-value above 1e-6), missing CDR3, stop codons, out-of-frame junctions, or ambiguous translated residues. A V3J clonotype was defined by an identical inferred V gene, J gene, and CDR3 amino acid sequence. Percentage overlap between repertoires was calculated by dividing the number of shared unique clonotypes by the size of the smaller repertoire. Three approaches were used to assess repertoire richness: RTK rarefaction, the Chao1 estimator, and Recon v2.1 estimates of unobserved clonotypes. For all TCRbeta clonotypes obtained by the gDNA method from a handful of donors, generation probabilities were computed with OLGA. The immuneACCESS repertoire file appears here via TCRdb, limited to in-frame rearrangements. These files lack a portion of the clones; in checked studies, under half of the deficit traces to unresolved V genes, and the cause of the others is not known. The V and J calls and clone size come from that table; D and trimming were worked out from the DNA. The sample table records millions of clones; 85% to 95% of these occur just once. Roughly 1.7% of the sample is in the top ten clones.

V is shortened by 0 bases, J by 9 bases, and the region joining them spans 15 bases. CDR1 and CDR2, per the germline V gene, are MGHRA and YSYEKL. From cysteine to phenylalanine, the CDR3 is 15 amino acids long. CDR3 DNA is the only sequence kept; it has 45 bases, read in frame from the first base. In its sample, this clone was seen once. There is no known antigen for this receptor. There are no base qualities to consult, and no much larger clone falls within one base. For the CD8 naive samples, CD45RO-negative cells were positively selected for CCR7, yielding a CD45RA+CCR7+ population from which TemRA cells were excluded. Healthy HIV-negative adults with no recently reported acute infections or vaccinations were included as donors. Every donor was a Caucasian adult residing in Nashville, Tennessee, USA. Blood was obtained by leukapheresis, after which PBMCs were separated by Ficoll-Histopaque density gradient centrifugation and cryopreserved in liquid nitrogen vapor phase. Purity and quantity of every magnetically sorted T cell population were checked by analytical flow cytometry. Genomic DNA was isolated from each sorted fraction and quantified by UV absorbance on a Nanodrop 2000c.

Source material: naive CD8+ T cells from PBMCs. The cell subset or site tag for this specimen amounts to: CD45RA+CCR7+. The rearranged chain carries TRBV4-1 and TRBJ2-1; a weak D assignment points to TRBD2 (5 bases agree). This clonotype originated in a young man in good health. Some clones in this sample may be carry-over from other donors' samples. Read as DNA, the sequence is TGCGCCAGCAGCCAAGATCTAGCAAGGGTGAGTGAGCAGTTCTTC. Translated, it gives CASSQDLARVSEQFF.